The 16 T cell receptor beta chains below come from one sample, sequenced in a study of blood T cell repertoires in COVID-19. Sequencing used immunoSEQ multiplex PCR; TCRdb keeps in-frame clones, though not all of them. The sample holds roughly 89,000 clones, 80% seen once. The material sequenced was peripheral blood. These receptors came from a woman aged 70-85 years with acute or convalescent COVID-19.

This rearrangement joins TRBV6-5 to TRBJ2-7; 7 bases line up with TRBD2. Trimming removed 2 bases from V and 6 bases from J; junction bases left unmatched: 1. CDR1 is MNHEY and CDR2 is SVGAGI in the germline V gene. This CDR3 is 12 amino acids long. CDR3 protein: CASSYAGAEQYF. CDR3 DNA sequence: TGTGCCAGCAGTTACGCGGGAGCCGAGCAGTACTTC.

The chain couples TRBV6-6 to TRBJ1-4; D remains ambiguous. V lost 7 bases to trimming and J lost 8 bases, with 20 bases between them. The CDR3 runs 15 residues. Germline loops: CDR1 MNHNY, CDR2 SVGAGI (reference sequence). CDR3 coding DNA: TGTGCCAGCAAGGAAGGGCCAGAGTCGGGAGAAAAACTGTTTTTT. Protein product: CASKEGPESGEKLFF.

Here the CDR3 reads CSVWTSSNEQFF. CDR3 sequence (DNA): TGCAGCGTTTGGACTAGCAGTAATGAGCAGTTCTTC. The chain links TRBV29-1 to TRBJ2-1; TRBD2 matches at 8 bases. The CDR3 contains 12 residues. V shed 5 bases and J 7 bases; nucleotides not matched to a gene: 4. Looked up from germline, CDR1 is SQVTM and CDR2 is ANQGSEA.

This chain uses TRBV7-2 with TRBJ1-6, with 8 bases matching TRBD1. The V gene end was trimmed by 1 base and the J gene end by 10 bases; junction bases not matched to a gene: 6. Germline CDR1 is SGHTA and CDR2 is FQGNSA. The CDR3 has 15 residues. CDR3 in amino acids: CASSLETGVRSPLHF. In nucleotides, the CDR3 is TGTGCCAGCAGCTTAGAGACAGGGGTTCGGTCACCCCTCCACTTT.

This chain links TRBV6-2 or TRBV6-3 with TRBJ2-1, with TRBD2 matching 11 bases. CDR3 length equals 19 residues. Trimming cost V 0 bases and J 5 bases; bases outside gene matches: 12. The germline gives CDR1 MNHEY, CDR2 SVGEGT. CDR3: CASSYSASGGQLHNNEQFF. The CDR3 nucleotides read TGTGCCAGCAGTTACTCGGCTAGCGGGGGGCAACTACACAACAATGAGCAGTTCTTC.

The chain has TRBV7-2 and TRBJ2-1, with D possibly being TRBD1 (5 bases). Germline assignment: CDR1 SGHTA and CDR2 FQGNSA. Trimming pared 7 bases from V and 5 bases from J, leaving 18 bases between. This CDR3 has 15 residues. The CDR3 protein is CASNPQGFGHNEQFF. The CDR3 DNA follows: TGTGCCAGCAACCCCCAGGGATTCGGACACAATGAGCAGTTCTTC.

The chain has TRBV10-1 and TRBJ2-1; the match to TRBD2 covers 12 bases. The germline gives CDR1 WNHNN, CDR2 SYGVQD (reference sequence). With V trimmed by 9 bases and J by 0 bases, 3 bases remained unmatched. The CDR3 extends over 15 amino acids. The DNA for the CDR3 is TGCGCCAGTAGGACTAGCGGGGCCTCCTACAATGAGCAGTTCTTC. Its translation is CASRTSGASYNEQFF.

This clone turned up a few times. The chain employs TRBV9 and TRBJ2-2; 11 bases fit TRBD2. V shed 4 bases and J 0 bases; nucleotides not matched to a gene: 8. From germline, CDR1 is SGDLS and CDR2 YYNGEE. The CDR3 extends over 18 amino acids. The CDR3 coding sequence is TGTGCCAGCAGCACCTTACCGGGACTAGCGGCGAACACCGGGGAGCTGTTTTTT. Translation gives CASSTLPGLAANTGELFF.

In its sample, this clone was seen a few times. The chain employs TRBV12-3 or TRBV12-4 and TRBJ2-7; D ambiguous. Trimming shortened V by 1 base and J by 0 bases, and 4 bases separated the two germline ends. The CDR3 is made up of 13 amino acids. The CDR3 sequence is CASSLGHSYEQYF. The CDR3 DNA is TGTGCCAGCAGTTTAGGACACTCCTACGAGCAGTACTTC.

V usage is TRBV29-1 and J usage is TRBJ2-1; 7 bases align to TRBD2. Germline V gives CDR1 SQVTM, CDR2 ANQGSEA. The CDR3 has 11 residues. After removal of 7 bases from V and 7 bases from J, the junction contained 4 bases not matched to a gene. CDR3 sequence (DNA): TGCAGCGGCCTACTAGCGAATGAGCAGTTCTTC. Translated: CSGLLANEQFF.

The chain couples TRBV28 to TRBJ1-5, with 9 bases that match TRBD1. This CDR3 comprises 16 residues. Germline values: CDR1 MDHEN, CDR2 SYDVKM. The junction had 7 bases not matched to a gene; V was cut back by 6 bases and J by 1 base. In nucleotides, the CDR3 is TGTGCCAGCAGACCGAGGACAGGGGTAAGCAATCAGCCCCAGCATTTT. It is translated as CASRPRTGVSNQPQHF. Filled out from reference TRBV28 and TRBJ1-5, the complete variable domain reads DVKVTQSSRYLVKRTGEKVFLECVQDMDHENMFWYRQDPGLGLRLIYFSYDVKMKEKGDIPEGYSVSREKKERFSLILESASTNQTSMYLCASRPRTGVSNQPQHFGDGTRLSIL.

The chain recombines TRBV28 with TRBJ2-2, with D possibly matching TRBD2 (6 bases). The CDR3 has 18 residues. Germline V gene sequence: CDR1 MDHEN, CDR2 SYDVKM. The V and J ends lost 6 bases and 7 bases respectively, with 27 bases between them. CDR3: CASSLKTSPSPHHGELFF. The CDR3 nucleotides read TGTGCCAGCAGCCTTAAAACTAGCCCGAGCCCCCACCACGGGGAGCTGTTTTTT. Combining the CDR3 with reference TRBV28 and TRBJ2-2 gives the whole variable domain DVKVTQSSRYLVKRTGEKVFLECVQDMDHENMFWYRQDPGLGLRLIYFSYDVKMKEKGDIPEGYSVSREKKERFSLILESASTNQTSMYLCASSLKTSPSPHHGELFFGEGSRLTVL.

This sequence joins TRBV12-3 or TRBV12-4 and TRBJ1-5; TRBD1 aligns across 7 bases. This CDR3 contains 13 residues. The V and J ends lost 3 bases and 6 bases, in that order; junction bases with no gene match: 2. CDR3 DNA sequence: TGTGCCAGCAGTTTCCCAGGGGGTCAGCCCCAGCATTTT. As protein: CASSFPGGQPQHF.

This rearrangement joins TRBV30 to TRBJ1-2; 7 bases are a match to TRBD1. CDR3 length: 17 residues. The junction had 18 bases not matched to a gene; V was cut back by 0 bases and J by 8 bases. From germline, CDR1 is GTSNPN and CDR2 SVGIG (reference sequence). CDR3 nucleotides: TGTGCCTGGAGTGTACAGGCGGGACAGCAAAGGGCGGTAGGCTACACCTTC. It translates to CAWSVQAGQQRAVGYTF. The whole variable domain, filled in from reference TRBV30 and TRBJ1-2, reads SQTIHQWPATLVQPVGSPLSLECTVEGTSNPNLYWYRQAAGRGLQLLFYSVGIGQISSEVPQNLSASRPQDRQFILSSKKLLLSDSGFYLCAWSVQAGQQRAVGYTFGSGTRLTVV.

The chain is built from TRBV6-6 and TRBJ2-1; 7 bases align to TRBD2. Germline trimming cut 6 bases from V and 4 bases from J; bases unmatched to any gene: 9. In germline, CDR1 is MNHNY, CDR2 SVGAGI (reference sequence). This CDR3 has 15 residues. This CDR3 reads CASSVFGRAYNEQFF. The CDR3 bases are TGTGCCAGCAGCGTGTTTGGGAGGGCGTACAATGAGCAGTTCTTC.

J is TRBJ1-3 and V is TRBV10-3, with a weak D call TRBD1 (6 bases). Per the germline V gene, CDR1 is ENHRY and CDR2 is SYGVKD. CDR3 size: 16 residues. V lost 3 bases, J lost 0 bases, and 12 bases lay in between. The CDR3, as DNA: TGTGCCATCAGTGATTCGACAGGCCACTCTGGAAACACCATATATTTT. Its translation is CAISDSTGHSGNTIYF.